This record covers a single T cell receptor (beta chain). This record belongs to a study of T cell changes during pregnancy in multiple sclerosis. The method was immunoSEQ multiplex PCR; TCRdb's version includes in-frame clones alone and lacks a portion of them. Counted here are about 21,000 clones, about 87% occurring once; the ten biggest clones make up approximately 7%. CDR1 and CDR2 (germline): MNHNS, SASEGT. CDR3 length: 17 residues. Trimming removed 4 bases from V and 5 bases from J, with 22 bases in between. This specimen was CD8+ T cells from peripheral blood mononuclear cells, taken in the third trimester of pregnancy. This TCR was recovered from a female donor in good health, enrolled as a control in a pregnancy study. The genes are TRBV6-1 and TRBJ2-3, with a possible D match to TRBD2 (6 bases). CDR3 nucleotides: TGTGCCAGCAGTGGCCCCTGGACTTCCGGGGGTGAAGATACGCAGTATTTT. Translated, it gives CASSGPWTSGGEDTQYF.